This T cell receptor (beta chain) derives from a study of T cell changes during pregnancy in multiple sclerosis. Measured with immunoSEQ multiplex PCR; TCRdb has only the in-frame clones, and not every one. Of about 110,000 clones in the sample, 85% to 95% were seen once. Sequencing was performed on peripheral blood, taken after pregnancy. The origin of this receptor is a female donor with multiple sclerosis, enrolled in a pregnancy study.

Written as DNA, the CDR3 is TGTGCCAGCAGTTTATGGCGGGAGGGCCCCGATACGCAGTATTTT. This codes for CASSLWREGPDTQYF. V gene TRBV27 combines with J gene TRBJ2-3; 9 positions match TRBD2. The length of the CDR3 is 15 residues. J lost 6 bases, V lost 1 base, and 5 bases had no gene match. From germline, CDR1 is MNHEY and CDR2 SMNVEV (reference sequence).